The table lists the clone carrying this T cell receptor (beta chain) with a count of one. Extracted from the samples, RNA was reverse transcribed into cDNA to serve as the sequencing template. Measured with immunoSEQ multiplex PCR; TCRdb has only the in-frame clones, and not every one. The sample shows about 150,000 clones, around half of them seen only once. The data originate from a study of CD8+ T cells in alopecia areata. The V segment lost 3 bases and the J segment 3 bases; nucleotides outside the gene matches: 10. The CDR3 spans 16 residues. Per germline, CDR1 SGHDT and CDR2 YYEEEE. The chain couples TRBV5-6 to TRBJ1-2; 8 positions match TRBD1. The clonotype was recovered from a human donor with alopecia areata. Sequenced material: CD8+ T cells sorted from blood, taken at week 0. The CDR3 loop reads CASSYWGRGQDYGYTF. The CDR3 bases are TGTGCCAGCAGCTATTGGGGCAGGGGGCAAGACTATGGCTACACCTTC.